This T cell receptor (beta chain) came from a study of T cell responses to AZD1222 COVID-19 vaccine. Some clones are missing from TCRdb's copy, which holds only in-frame ones; the method was immunoSEQ multiplex PCR. The sample has roughly 120,000 clones; 80% to 90% are singletons. Regarding the study as a whole: Among AZD1222 vaccinees, only 6 or 7 were seropositive at baseline.

Germline CDR1 MNHEY, CDR2 SVGAGI. The CDR3 is made up of 15 amino acids. With 2 bases clipped from V and 1 base from J, the junction kept 3 bases outside the gene matches. As concerns this clone: Its cognate antigen is unknown.

The receptor was isolated from an adult in good health. The gene calls are TRBV6-5 and TRBJ2-7; 9 bases match TRBD1. The sample here was peripheral blood, taken on day 0 of AZD1222 vaccination. In DNA form, the CDR3 reads TGTGCCAGCAGTTACCGGGGGACAGGGTCCTACGAGCAGTACTTC. Translated, it gives CASSYRGTGSYEQYF.